This T cell receptor (beta chain) is from a study of blood T cell repertoires in COVID-19. Study summary: Acute and convalescent COVID-19 specimens originated in the United States, Italy and Spain. T cells, B-cell-depleted T cells, or PBMCs provided the cDNA or gDNA that served as material.

Authors' analysis steps: Reference gene primer amplification gave nucleated cell count estimates. TCRdb keeps only in-frame clones here, not all; method: immunoSEQ multiplex PCR. V, J and clone size were drawn from that table, and D and trimming were deduced from the DNA. The data show 270,000 or so clones, about nine tenths seen once. Germline CDR1 is SGHAT and CDR2 is FQNNGV. CDR3 length: 19 amino acids. Trimming at V came to 4 bases and at J to 2 bases, leaving 16 bases not matched to a gene. Material for sequencing was peripheral blood. The chain is built from TRBV11-2 and TRBJ2-3; TRBD2 agrees at 9 bases. The TCR sequence derives from a woman aged 35 to 49 who had recovered from COVID-19. CDR3 nucleotides: TGTGCCAGCAGCTCCCTTAGCGGGAGCTTACCTCCGGTCACAGATACGCAGTATTTT. This encodes CASSSLSGSLPPVTDTQYF.